This is a list of T cell receptor beta chains from one sample in a study of persistence of HIV-infected CD4 T cells. TCRdb keeps only in-frame clones here, not all; method: immunoSEQ multiplex PCR. Of roughly 45,000 clones in the sample, around 90% were seen once. No cognate antigen is known for these TCRs. Specimen: CD4+ T cells sorted from PBMCs after approximately 19-hour stimulation, collected from a patient who received antiretroviral therapy. The receptors derive from an adult man with HIV who was CMV-seropositive. Each CDR3 is given with its conserved first and last residue. The order of the fields is V gene, J gene, D gene, clone size, CDR3 protein, CDR3 DNA. D genes are given only for firm matches. Size is stated for part of the rows, as once, few or many counts, or as a class when the clone is expanded.

v_gene: TRBV29-1; j_gene: TRBJ1-1; d_gene: .; abundance: few; CDR3aa: CSVAWRLTNTEAFF; CDR3nt: TGCAGCGTTGCCTGGAGACTGACGAACACTGAAGCTTTCTTT
v_gene: TRBV19; j_gene: TRBJ1-5; d_gene: .; abundance: .; CDR3aa: CASSIQGTNQPQHF; CDR3nt: TGTGCCAGTAGCATCCAAGGGACCAATCAGCCCCAGCATTTT
v_gene: TRBV10-1; j_gene: TRBJ2-5; d_gene: .; abundance: .; CDR3aa: CASSERGSKTQYF; CDR3nt: TGCGCCAGCAGTGAGCGGGGTTCGAAGACCCAGTACTTC
v_gene: TRBV5-1; j_gene: TRBJ1-1; d_gene: TRBD1; abundance: .; CDR3aa: CASSLGGQGRANTEAFF; CDR3nt: TGCGCCAGCAGCTTGGGAGGACAGGGGAGGGCGAACACTGAAGCTTTCTTT
v_gene: TRBV6-5; j_gene: TRBJ1-2; d_gene: .; abundance: few; CDR3aa: CASSPRGYGYTF; CDR3nt: TGTGCCAGCAGTCCTCGGGGCTATGGCTACACCTTC
v_gene: TRBV7-8; j_gene: TRBJ1-2; d_gene: TRBD1; abundance: .; CDR3aa: CASSLGQGGGYGYTF; CDR3nt: TGTGCCAGCAGCTTAGGGCAGGGGGGAGGCTATGGCTACACCTTC
v_gene: TRBV19; j_gene: TRBJ2-3; d_gene: TRBD2; abundance: .; CDR3aa: CASSITGGPPDTQYF; CDR3nt: TGTGCCAGTAGTATAACGGGGGGGCCTCCAGATACGCAGTATTTT
v_gene: TRBV30; j_gene: TRBJ2-7; d_gene: .; abundance: .; CDR3aa: CAWSGGLKAYEQYF; CDR3nt: TGTGCCTGGAGTGGGGGATTGAAGGCCTACGAGCAGTACTTC
v_gene: TRBV28; j_gene: TRBJ2-3; d_gene: TRBD2; abundance: .; CDR3aa: CASLGLAGVSTDTQYF; CDR3nt: TGTGCCAGCTTAGGGCTAGCGGGGGTTAGCACAGATACGCAGTATTTT
v_gene: TRBV28; j_gene: TRBJ1-4; d_gene: .; abundance: .; CDR3aa: CASTLRGTATNEKLFF; CDR3nt: TGTGCCAGCACTCTGAGAGGTACTGCAACTAATGAAAAACTGTTTTTT
v_gene: TRBV5-1; j_gene: TRBJ2-2; d_gene: .; abundance: once; CDR3aa: CASRRLNEDTGELFF; CDR3nt: TGCGCCAGCAGACGACTAAACGAGGACACCGGGGAGCTGTTTTTT
v_gene: TRBV6-6; j_gene: TRBJ1-2; d_gene: TRBD1; abundance: .; CDR3aa: CAAHRGTDGYTF; CDR3nt: TGTGCCGCCCACAGGGGGACCGACGGCTACACCTTC
v_gene: TRBV6-5; j_gene: TRBJ1-5; d_gene: .; abundance: .; CDR3aa: CASRQGAYSNQPQHF; CDR3nt: TGTGCCAGCAGGCAAGGGGCATATAGCAATCAGCCCCAGCATTTT
v_gene: TRBV27; j_gene: TRBJ1-5; d_gene: .; abundance: .; CDR3aa: CASSFSNQPQHF; CDR3nt: TGTGCCAGCAGTTTCAGCAATCAGCCCCAGCATTTT
v_gene: TRBV5-4; j_gene: TRBJ1-2; d_gene: .; abundance: .; CDR3aa: CASSYQDRISNGYTF; CDR3nt: TGTGCCAGCAGTTATCAAGACAGGATCTCGAATGGCTACACCTTC
v_gene: TRBV6-5; j_gene: TRBJ2-2; d_gene: .; abundance: once; CDR3aa: CASSYLGPGELFF; CDR3nt: TGTGCCAGCAGTTACTTGGGGCCCGGGGAGCTGTTTTTT
v_gene: TRBV7-2; j_gene: TRBJ2-1; d_gene: TRBD1; abundance: .; CDR3aa: CASSAPGTGNYNEQFF; CDR3nt: TGTGCCAGCAGCGCCCCCGGGACAGGAAACTACAATGAGCAGTTCTTC
v_gene: TRBV4-2; j_gene: TRBJ1-5; d_gene: TRBD1; abundance: .; CDR3aa: CASSHLKGTGGGNQPQHF; CDR3nt: TGTGCCAGCAGCCACCTTAAGGGTACAGGGGGCGGGAATCAGCCCCAGCATTTT
v_gene: TRBV28; j_gene: TRBJ2-3; d_gene: .; abundance: .; CDR3aa: CASRTQGGTDTQYF; CDR3nt: TGTGCCAGCAGGACACAGGGCGGAACAGATACGCAGTATTTT
v_gene: TRBV11-1; j_gene: TRBJ1-1; d_gene: .; abundance: few; CDR3aa: CASSPGDRTNTEAFF; CDR3nt: TGTGCCAGCAGCCCGGGAGACAGGACGAACACTGAAGCTTTCTTT
v_gene: TRBV6-1; j_gene: TRBJ1-2; d_gene: .; abundance: .; CDR3aa: CASSDSTGWVGTLNYGYTF; CDR3nt: TGTGCCAGCAGTGATTCCACAGGATGGGTGGGGACTCTTAACTATGGCTACACCTTC
v_gene: TRBV3-1/TRBV3-2; j_gene: TRBJ2-7; d_gene: TRBD1; abundance: .; CDR3aa: CASSRQGPTYEQYF; CDR3nt: TGTGCCAGCAGCAGACAGGGTCCTACCTACGAGCAGTACTTC
v_gene: TRBV5-8; j_gene: TRBJ2-1; d_gene: TRBD2; abundance: .; CDR3aa: CASSLGTSPRNEQFF; CDR3nt: TGTGCCAGCAGCTTAGGGACTAGCCCAAGAAATGAGCAGTTCTTC
v_gene: TRBV18; j_gene: TRBJ1-1; d_gene: .; abundance: .; CDR3aa: CASSVGQYNTEAFF; CDR3nt: TGTGCCAGCTCGGTCGGACAGTATAACACTGAAGCTTTCTTT
v_gene: TRBV5-1; j_gene: TRBJ2-7; d_gene: .; abundance: .; CDR3aa: CASRPRGDSYEQYF; CDR3nt: TGCGCCAGCAGGCCCCGAGGGGACTCCTACGAGCAGTACTTC
v_gene: TRBV27; j_gene: TRBJ2-2; d_gene: TRBD1; abundance: few; CDR3aa: CASSGTGANTGELFF; CDR3nt: TGTGCCAGCAGTGGGACAGGGGCTAACACCGGGGAGCTGTTTTTT
v_gene: TRBV27; j_gene: TRBJ1-5; d_gene: TRBD1; abundance: .; CDR3aa: CASSLTGIQPQHF; CDR3nt: TGTGCCAGCAGTTTGACAGGGATTCAGCCCCAGCATTTT
v_gene: TRBV9; j_gene: TRBJ1-6; d_gene: .; abundance: .; CDR3aa: CASSVAPTAYNSPLHF; CDR3nt: TGTGCCAGCAGCGTAGCCCCTACAGCGTATAATTCACCCCTCCACTTT
v_gene: TRBV18; j_gene: TRBJ1-4; d_gene: .; abundance: .; CDR3aa: CASSPQYGEKLFF; CDR3nt: TGTGCCAGCTCACCTCAATACGGTGAAAAACTGTTTTTT
v_gene: TRBV6-1; j_gene: TRBJ1-5; d_gene: .; abundance: few; CDR3aa: CASSGQGVNSNQPQHF; CDR3nt: TGTGCCAGCAGTGGACAAGGGGTGAATAGCAATCAGCCCCAGCATTTT
v_gene: TRBV6-1; j_gene: TRBJ1-3; d_gene: .; abundance: .; CDR3aa: CASSDRPRSGNTIYF; CDR3nt: TGTGCCAGCAGTGATAGACCCCGCAGTGGAAACACCATATATTTT
v_gene: TRBV28; j_gene: TRBJ1-5; d_gene: .; abundance: .; CDR3aa: CASSLAQPQHF; CDR3nt: TGTGCCAGCAGTTTAGCTCAGCCCCAGCATTTT
v_gene: TRBV2; j_gene: TRBJ1-4; d_gene: .; abundance: .; CDR3aa: CASKGGTANEKLFF; CDR3nt: TGTGCCAGCAAAGGGGGAACGGCTAATGAAAAACTGTTTTTT
v_gene: TRBV2; j_gene: TRBJ2-7; d_gene: TRBD1; abundance: .; CDR3aa: CASAPGQGVRYF; CDR3nt: TGTGCCAGTGCTCCGGGACAGGGGGTTCGGTACTTC
v_gene: TRBV19; j_gene: TRBJ2-2; d_gene: TRBD2; abundance: few; CDR3aa: CASSLHTSSGGASRELFF; CDR3nt: TGTGCCAGTAGTTTGCACACGTCTAGCGGGGGGGCTAGTAGGGAGCTGTTTTTT
v_gene: TRBV6-5; j_gene: TRBJ1-2; d_gene: .; abundance: once; CDR3aa: CASGSGTEHGYTF; CDR3nt: TGTGCCAGCGGTTCCGGGACGGAGCATGGCTACACCTTC
v_gene: TRBV5-1; j_gene: TRBJ2-1; d_gene: TRBD2; abundance: .; CDR3aa: CASSLPSGGVHNEQFF; CDR3nt: TGCGCCAGCAGCTTGCCTAGCGGGGGGGTACACAATGAGCAGTTCTTC
v_gene: TRBV28; j_gene: TRBJ2-1; d_gene: TRBD2; abundance: .; CDR3aa: CASTSGGAQEQFF; CDR3nt: TGTGCCAGCACTAGCGGGGGGGCACAAGAGCAGTTCTTC
v_gene: TRBV7-6; j_gene: TRBJ2-7; d_gene: .; abundance: .; CDR3aa: CASSLFRTYEQYF; CDR3nt: TGTGCCAGCAGCTTGTTTCGGACCTACGAGCAGTACTTC
v_gene: TRBV7-8; j_gene: TRBJ1-2; d_gene: .; abundance: once; CDR3aa: CASSFRGANYGYTF; CDR3nt: TGTGCCAGCAGCTTCCGGGGGGCAAATTATGGCTACACCTTC
v_gene: TRBV9; j_gene: TRBJ1-6; d_gene: .; abundance: .; CDR3aa: CASSVVGVPLHF; CDR3nt: TGTGCCAGCAGCGTAGTAGGGGTTCCCCTCCACTTT
v_gene: TRBV6-5; j_gene: TRBJ1-5; d_gene: .; abundance: .; CDR3aa: CASSTLLGNQPQHF; CDR3nt: TGTGCCAGCAGCACTCTACTGGGAAATCAGCCCCAGCATTTT
v_gene: TRBV9; j_gene: TRBJ2-3; d_gene: TRBD2; abundance: .; CDR3aa: CASSVAHWTSGGTDTQYF; CDR3nt: TGTGCCAGCAGCGTAGCCCATTGGACTAGCGGGGGCACAGATACGCAGTATTTT
v_gene: TRBV19; j_gene: TRBJ1-5; d_gene: TRBD1; abundance: .; CDR3aa: CASSPQGGQPQHF; CDR3nt: TGTGCCAGTAGTCCACAGGGGGGACAGCCCCAGCATTTT
v_gene: TRBV7-2; j_gene: TRBJ1-2; d_gene: .; abundance: .; CDR3aa: CASSRDLDNYGYTF; CDR3nt: TGTGCCAGCTCCCGGGACTTAGATAACTATGGCTACACCTTC
v_gene: TRBV5-1; j_gene: TRBJ2-7; d_gene: TRBD1; abundance: .; CDR3aa: CASSAATGTGAYEQYF; CDR3nt: TGCGCCAGCAGCGCCGCGACCGGGACAGGAGCCTACGAGCAGTACTTC
v_gene: TRBV10-1; j_gene: TRBJ2-2; d_gene: TRBD2; abundance: .; CDR3aa: CASSGPLAGGPGGELFF; CDR3nt: TGCGCCAGCAGTGGACCCCTAGCGGGGGGGCCAGGCGGGGAGCTGTTTTTT
v_gene: TRBV16; j_gene: TRBJ2-2; d_gene: TRBD1; abundance: .; CDR3aa: CASSQLGQGNTGELFF; CDR3nt: TGTGCCAGCAGCCAATTGGGACAGGGGAACACCGGGGAGCTGTTTTTT
v_gene: TRBV5-5; j_gene: TRBJ2-6; d_gene: TRBD1; abundance: .; CDR3aa: CASSLYTGDLSGANVLTF; CDR3nt: TGTGCCAGCAGCTTATATACAGGGGATCTCTCTGGGGCCAACGTCCTGACTTTC
v_gene: TRBV29-1; j_gene: TRBJ1-1; d_gene: TRBD1; abundance: .; CDR3aa: CSVAGGNEAFF; CDR3nt: TGCAGCGTTGCAGGGGGAAATGAAGCTTTCTTT
v_gene: TRBV28; j_gene: TRBJ1-2; d_gene: .; abundance: .; CDR3aa: CASSFTRGLYYGYTF; CDR3nt: TGTGCCAGCAGTTTCACCAGGGGCCTCTACTATGGCTACACCTTC
v_gene: TRBV6-5; j_gene: TRBJ1-2; d_gene: TRBD1; abundance: .; CDR3aa: CASSLQGAGYGYTF; CDR3nt: TGTGCCAGCAGCCTACAGGGGGCTGGGTATGGCTACACCTTC
v_gene: TRBV18; j_gene: TRBJ1-1; d_gene: TRBD1; abundance: .; CDR3aa: CASSPGTETEAFF; CDR3nt: TGTGCCAGCTCACCAGGGACAGAAACGGAAGCTTTCTTT
v_gene: TRBV5-1; j_gene: TRBJ2-1; d_gene: TRBD1; abundance: once; CDR3aa: CASSLASDRIYNEQFF; CDR3nt: TGCGCCAGCAGCTTGGCCTCGGACAGGATCTACAATGAGCAGTTCTTC
v_gene: TRBV28; j_gene: TRBJ2-2; d_gene: .; abundance: .; CDR3aa: CASSSRTHGVTGELFF; CDR3nt: TGTGCCAGCAGTTCGCGGACCCACGGGGTCACCGGGGAGCTGTTTTTT
v_gene: TRBV3-1/TRBV3-2; j_gene: TRBJ2-2; d_gene: .; abundance: .; CDR3aa: CASSHRGAGGELFF; CDR3nt: TGTGCCAGCAGCCATCGGGGGGCTGGCGGGGAGCTGTTTTTT